A selection of T cell receptor beta chains follows, all from one sample in a study of graft-versus-host responses after intestinal transplantation. Their target antigens are unknown. Clones were sequenced by immunoSEQ multiplex PCR, and TCRdb holds only the in-frame ones, with some missing. The sample lists under 130,000 clones; over 85% were seen once. The source was unstimulated CD8+ T cells sorted from spleen or lymph node cells, collected before intestinal transplant. These receptors all stem from a human donor who received an intestinal transplant. Each CDR3 is given with its conserved first and last residue. Fields, in order: D gene, clone size, CDR3 length, V gene, J gene, CDR3 DNA, CDR3 protein. A D gene is named only where the DNA matches it firmly. Rows give clone size only sometimes, using once, few, many, or a class for an expanded clone.

d_gene: .
abundance: .
len: 15
v_gene: TRBV14
j_gene: TRBJ2-3
CDR3nt: TGTGCCAGCAGCCAAGATCTAGGGGGGACAGATACGCAGTATTTT
CDR3aa: CASSQDLGGTDTQYF

d_gene: TRBD2
abundance: .
len: 16
v_gene: TRBV7-9
j_gene: TRBJ2-7
CDR3nt: TGTGCCAGCAGCTTTCTTGGGCAGGGACTACCCGACGAGCAGTACTTC
CDR3aa: CASSFLGQGLPDEQYF

d_gene: .
abundance: .
len: 18
v_gene: TRBV4-2
j_gene: TRBJ1-6
CDR3nt: TGTGCCAGCAGCCAAGATCCAGGGCAAAGCTCCTATAATTCACCCCTCCACTTT
CDR3aa: CASSQDPGQSSYNSPLHF

d_gene: TRBD2
abundance: .
len: 15
v_gene: TRBV19
j_gene: TRBJ2-1
CDR3nt: TGTGCCAGTAGTATAGGGGGACTAGTTTACAATGAGCAGTTCTTC
CDR3aa: CASSIGGLVYNEQFF

d_gene: TRBD1
abundance: .
len: 13
v_gene: TRBV15
j_gene: TRBJ1-2
CDR3nt: TGTGCCACCAGTCTAGACAGGGGGGATGGCTACACCTTC
CDR3aa: CATSLDRGDGYTF

d_gene: TRBD2
abundance: .
len: 13
v_gene: TRBV2
j_gene: TRBJ2-1
CDR3nt: TGTGCCAGCAGTCCGACTAGCGGGAGTGAGCAGTTCTTC
CDR3aa: CASSPTSGSEQFF

d_gene: .
abundance: .
len: 14
v_gene: TRBV28
j_gene: TRBJ2-1
CDR3nt: TGTGCCAGCAGTTTCGGCAGGCCCTACAATGAGCAGTTCTTC
CDR3aa: CASSFGRPYNEQFF

d_gene: .
abundance: .
len: 13
v_gene: TRBV6-5
j_gene: TRBJ1-2
CDR3nt: TGTGCCAGCAGTTATTCAGGTTTCTATGGCTACACCTTC
CDR3aa: CASSYSGFYGYTF

d_gene: .
abundance: .
len: 16
v_gene: TRBV19
j_gene: TRBJ2-1
CDR3nt: TGTGCCAGTAAGGAAGAGGCGGGGGCACTTTACAATGAGCAGTTCTTC
CDR3aa: CASKEEAGALYNEQFF

d_gene: TRBD1
abundance: once
len: 15
v_gene: TRBV5-1
j_gene: TRBJ1-2
CDR3nt: TGCGCCAGCAGCTGGGCACCGGTGACAGGGGATGGCTACACCTTC
CDR3aa: CASSWAPVTGDGYTF

d_gene: TRBD2
abundance: .
len: 17
v_gene: TRBV7-2
j_gene: TRBJ2-5
CDR3nt: TGTGCCAGCAGCACTAGATTGGGACTAGCGGACCAAGAGACCCAGTACTTC
CDR3aa: CASSTRLGLADQETQYF

d_gene: TRBD1
abundance: once
len: 13
v_gene: TRBV6-5
j_gene: TRBJ2-1
CDR3nt: TGTGCCAGCAGTTCGGGACAGGCCAATGAGCAGTTCTTC
CDR3aa: CASSSGQANEQFF

d_gene: .
abundance: .
len: 13
v_gene: TRBV7-9
j_gene: TRBJ2-1
CDR3nt: TGTGCCAGCAGCTTAGGGGCAAGTGTTGGGCAGTTCTTC
CDR3aa: CASSLGASVGQFF

d_gene: .
abundance: .
len: 14
v_gene: TRBV11-2
j_gene: TRBJ2-5
CDR3nt: TGTGCCAGCAGCCCTCCGGGATCAAAAGAGACCCAGTACTTC
CDR3aa: CASSPPGSKETQYF

d_gene: .
abundance: .
len: 13
v_gene: TRBV6-6
j_gene: TRBJ2-1
CDR3nt: TGTGCCAGCAGTTACTCAGACAACAATGAGCAGTTCTTC
CDR3aa: CASSYSDNNEQFF

d_gene: .
abundance: .
len: 18
v_gene: TRBV5-1
j_gene: TRBJ1-1
CDR3nt: TGCGCCAGCAGCTTGCGGCAAGACACTGCCGATTGGGACACTGAAGCTTTCTTT
CDR3aa: CASSLRQDTADWDTEAFF

d_gene: .
abundance: .
len: 14
v_gene: TRBV6-5
j_gene: TRBJ2-1
CDR3nt: TGTGCCAGCTGCTATGGACGGGGATACAATGAGCAGTTCTTC
CDR3aa: CASCYGRGYNEQFF

d_gene: .
abundance: .
len: 13
v_gene: TRBV7-9
j_gene: TRBJ1-4
CDR3nt: TGTGCCAGCAGCTTAGTGGGGCGAGAAAAACTGTTTTTT
CDR3aa: CASSLVGREKLFF

d_gene: .
abundance: .
len: 15
v_gene: TRBV14
j_gene: TRBJ1-2
CDR3nt: TGTGCCAGCAGCCAATACAATCAGGGGTTGTATGGCTACACCTTC
CDR3aa: CASSQYNQGLYGYTF

d_gene: .
abundance: .
len: 14
v_gene: TRBV9
j_gene: TRBJ1-1
CDR3nt: TGTGCCAGCAGCGATCCCGGCAGGGGCCCTGAAGCTTTCTTT
CDR3aa: CASSDPGRGPEAFF

d_gene: .
abundance: .
len: 13
v_gene: TRBV19
j_gene: TRBJ1-2
CDR3nt: TGTGCCAGTTTCTTCCCGGGGATTGCGGGCTACACCTTC
CDR3aa: CASFFPGIAGYTF

d_gene: .
abundance: once
len: 15
v_gene: TRBV5-1
j_gene: TRBJ2-7
CDR3nt: TGCGCCAGCAGCCAACTTGACAGTGTCTCCTACGAGCAGTACTTC
CDR3aa: CASSQLDSVSYEQYF

d_gene: .
abundance: .
len: 13
v_gene: TRBV7-9
j_gene: TRBJ1-2
CDR3nt: TGTGCCAGCAGACAGACAATGGACTATGGCTACACCTTC
CDR3aa: CASRQTMDYGYTF

d_gene: .
abundance: once
len: 18
v_gene: TRBV9
j_gene: TRBJ2-6
CDR3nt: TGTGCCAGCAGCGTAAGGGGCGGGGATGCCTCTGGGGCCAACGTCCTGACTTTC
CDR3aa: CASSVRGGDASGANVLTF

d_gene: TRBD1
abundance: .
len: 10
v_gene: TRBV19
j_gene: TRBJ1-1
CDR3nt: TGTGCCAGCAGGGGGTATGAAGCTTTCTTT
CDR3aa: CASRGYEAFF

d_gene: .
abundance: .
len: 13
v_gene: TRBV11-2
j_gene: TRBJ2-3
CDR3nt: TGTGCCAGCCGCTCGGCCCCTACAGATACGCAGTATTTT
CDR3aa: CASRSAPTDTQYF

d_gene: .
abundance: once
len: 16
v_gene: TRBV4-1
j_gene: TRBJ2-3
CDR3nt: TGCGCCAGCAGCCAAGTGTTTCGGACAGACGCGGATACGCAGTATTTT
CDR3aa: CASSQVFRTDADTQYF

d_gene: TRBD2
abundance: .
len: 18
v_gene: TRBV9
j_gene: TRBJ2-1
CDR3nt: TGTGCCAGCAGCGTAGCTAGCGGGGGAATTGGGGGTCACAATGAGCAGTTCTTC
CDR3aa: CASSVASGGIGGHNEQFF

d_gene: .
abundance: .
len: 14
v_gene: TRBV6-5
j_gene: TRBJ1-1
CDR3nt: TGTGCCAGCGTTCCCAGCCTATATTGGACTGAAGCTTTCTTT
CDR3aa: CASVPSLYWTEAFF

d_gene: .
abundance: .
len: 16
v_gene: TRBV7-6
j_gene: TRBJ2-5
CDR3nt: TGTGCCAGCAGCTTAGTCGTAGGGCGACTTCAAGAGACCCAGTACTTC
CDR3aa: CASSLVVGRLQETQYF

d_gene: TRBD2
abundance: .
len: 19
v_gene: TRBV5-1
j_gene: TRBJ2-1
CDR3nt: TGCGCCAGCAGCTTGGTTTTAAAGCGGGGGTCTCCGAGGGTCAATGAGCAGTTCTTC
CDR3aa: CASSLVLKRGSPRVNEQFF

d_gene: .
abundance: .
len: 14
v_gene: TRBV5-6
j_gene: TRBJ2-7
CDR3nt: TGTGCCAGCAGCTTGTTAAACGGGTCCTACGAGCAGTACTTC
CDR3aa: CASSLLNGSYEQYF

d_gene: .
abundance: .
len: 15
v_gene: TRBV9
j_gene: TRBJ2-3
CDR3nt: TGTGCCAGCAGCGTAGGAGGGGGGGCCCGCGATACGCAGTATTTT
CDR3aa: CASSVGGGARDTQYF

d_gene: .
abundance: .
len: 16
v_gene: TRBV4-1
j_gene: TRBJ1-1
CDR3nt: TGCGCCAGCAGCCAACCTATTCAGGGGTGGAATACTGAAGCTTTCTTT
CDR3aa: CASSQPIQGWNTEAFF

d_gene: .
abundance: .
len: 14
v_gene: TRBV27
j_gene: TRBJ1-1
CDR3nt: TGTGCCAACCTCCGGTGGTCCGGACACACTGAAGCTTTCTTT
CDR3aa: CANLRWSGHTEAFF

d_gene: .
abundance: .
len: 15
v_gene: TRBV6-1
j_gene: TRBJ1-2
CDR3nt: TGTGCCAGCAGTGAAGCGTTGAGGGCAGACTATGGCTACACCTTC
CDR3aa: CASSEALRADYGYTF

d_gene: .
abundance: once
len: 17
v_gene: TRBV11-2
j_gene: TRBJ1-1
CDR3nt: TGTGCCAGCAGCTATTGGGACCCAAGAGTGGGGAACACTGAAGCTTTCTTT
CDR3aa: CASSYWDPRVGNTEAFF

d_gene: .
abundance: once
len: 13
v_gene: TRBV29-1
j_gene: TRBJ1-2
CDR3nt: TGCAGCGTTGAGGAACAGGGTGCCTATGGCTACACCTTC
CDR3aa: CSVEEQGAYGYTF

d_gene: .
abundance: .
len: 13
v_gene: TRBV6-6
j_gene: TRBJ1-2
CDR3nt: TGTGCCAGCAGTCAGACACTGGACTATGGCTACACCTTC
CDR3aa: CASSQTLDYGYTF

d_gene: TRBD2
abundance: .
len: 13
v_gene: TRBV10-3
j_gene: TRBJ2-7
CDR3nt: TGTGCCATCAGTGACCGGGGGGGGTACGAGCAGTACTTC
CDR3aa: CAISDRGGYEQYF

d_gene: .
abundance: .
len: 16
v_gene: TRBV6-5
j_gene: TRBJ2-2
CDR3nt: TGTGCCAGCAGTTACGACGTCCGGTTGGGTGTGCGGGAGCTGTTTTTT
CDR3aa: CASSYDVRLGVRELFF

d_gene: .
abundance: .
len: 12
v_gene: TRBV11-2
j_gene: TRBJ1-1
CDR3nt: TGTGCCAGCAGCCCCTGGGCGATGGAAGCTTTCTTT
CDR3aa: CASSPWAMEAFF

d_gene: TRBD1
abundance: .
len: 15
v_gene: TRBV5-1
j_gene: TRBJ1-3
CDR3nt: TGCGCCAGCAGCTCGGACAGGGGGCTAGGAAACACCATATATTTT
CDR3aa: CASSSDRGLGNTIYF

d_gene: .
abundance: .
len: 15
v_gene: TRBV5-4
j_gene: TRBJ2-3
CDR3nt: TGTGCCAGCAGCTTGGCGGGGGCCCTCGCCGATACGCAGTATTTT
CDR3aa: CASSLAGALADTQYF

d_gene: .
abundance: .
len: 15
v_gene: TRBV19
j_gene: TRBJ2-7
CDR3nt: TGTGCCAGTAGTATAGCAGGATGGGGTCTGAACGAGCAGTACTTC
CDR3aa: CASSIAGWGLNEQYF

d_gene: .
abundance: .
len: 14
v_gene: TRBV6-5
j_gene: TRBJ2-7
CDR3nt: TGTGCCAGCAGTGATGCGGGCCGATACTACGAGCAGTACTTC
CDR3aa: CASSDAGRYYEQYF

d_gene: .
abundance: .
len: 13
v_gene: TRBV29-1
j_gene: TRBJ1-5
CDR3nt: TGCAGCGTTGATCCTGGGGGCAATCAGCCCCAGCATTTT
CDR3aa: CSVDPGGNQPQHF

d_gene: .
abundance: .
len: 16
v_gene: TRBV14
j_gene: TRBJ2-1
CDR3nt: TGTGCCAGCAGCCAAGTAAGGGGCGGCCCGCTTAATGAGCAGTTCTTC
CDR3aa: CASSQVRGGPLNEQFF

d_gene: .
abundance: .
len: 17
v_gene: TRBV5-1
j_gene: TRBJ2-7
CDR3nt: TGCGCCAGCAGCTTGGGGGGGCTCTCTCACCTTTCCTACGAGCAGTACTTC
CDR3aa: CASSLGGLSHLSYEQYF

d_gene: TRBD2
abundance: .
len: 19
v_gene: TRBV4-1
j_gene: TRBJ2-6
CDR3nt: TGCGCCAGCAGCCCTCGCCGGGGGACTAGCGACTCTGGGGCCAACGTCCTGACTTTC
CDR3aa: CASSPRRGTSDSGANVLTF

d_gene: .
abundance: .
len: 16
v_gene: TRBV9
j_gene: TRBJ2-3
CDR3nt: TGTGCCAGCAGCGTAGACGGCAGGGAGCGCACAGATACGCAGTATTTT
CDR3aa: CASSVDGRERTDTQYF